This T cell receptor beta chain was sequenced in a study of technical replicates of blood from a few donors. Some clones are missing from TCRdb's copy, which holds only in-frame ones; the method was immunoSEQ multiplex PCR. This sample has some 60,000 clones, with over 75% found just once. This sequence was found in a human donor in good health. Some clones in this sample may be carry-over from other donors' samples. Sequencing was carried out using PBMCs.

In DNA, the CDR3 is TGTGCCAGCAGTCCTAGGGGCTATAGCAATCAGCCCCAGCATTTT. It translates to CASSPRGYSNQPQHF. The gene calls are TRBV6-5 and TRBJ1-5, with D perhaps TRBD1 (5 bases). The CDR3 loop spans 15 amino acids. Germline V lookup: CDR1 MNHEY, CDR2 SVGAGI. The V and J ends lost 5 bases and 0 bases respectively, with 11 bases between them.